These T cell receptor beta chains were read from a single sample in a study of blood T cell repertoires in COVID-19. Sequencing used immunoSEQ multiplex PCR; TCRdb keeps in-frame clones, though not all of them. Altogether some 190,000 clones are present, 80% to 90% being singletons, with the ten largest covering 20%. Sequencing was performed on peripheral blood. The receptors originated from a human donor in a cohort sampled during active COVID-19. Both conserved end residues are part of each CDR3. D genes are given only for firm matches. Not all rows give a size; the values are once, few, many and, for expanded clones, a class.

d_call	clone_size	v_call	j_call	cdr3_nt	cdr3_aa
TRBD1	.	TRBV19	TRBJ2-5	TGTGCCAGTAGCAAACAGGGGGACCAAGAGACCCAGTACTTC	CASSKQGDQETQYF
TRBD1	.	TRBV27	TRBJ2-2	TGTGCCAGCAGTTTACGGGGAAGGACAGGGTTTCAGATTTGGACCGGGGAGCTGTTTTTT	CASSLRGRTGFQIWTGELFF
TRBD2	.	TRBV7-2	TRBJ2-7	TGTGCCAGCAGCTTAGTGGGGGCCAGCGGGAGCGACGAGCAGTACTTC	CASSLVGASGSDEQYF
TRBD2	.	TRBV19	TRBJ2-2	TGTGCCAGTAGTATCAATAGCGGGGGTTCTAACACCGGGGAGCTGTTTTTT	CASSINSGGSNTGELFF
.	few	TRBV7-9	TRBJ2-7	TGTGCCAGCAGCTCCTGGACAGATGTATACGAGCAGTACTTC	CASSSWTDVYEQYF
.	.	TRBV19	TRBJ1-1	TGTGCCAGTAGTATTGACCGGGAGACTGAAGCTTTCTTT	CASSIDRETEAFF
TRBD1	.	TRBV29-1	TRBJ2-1	TGCAGCGTTGCCGGCCGGGACAGGGTGGGTAGCTCCTACAATGAGCAGTTCTTC	CSVAGRDRVGSSYNEQFF
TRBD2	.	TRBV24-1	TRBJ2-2	TGTGCCACCAGTGCCATGGGGGGGTCGACGGGGACCGGGGAGCTGTTTTTT	CATSAMGGSTGTGELFF
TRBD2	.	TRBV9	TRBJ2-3	TGTGCCAGCAGCTCCCAGTTAGTCTGGCGGGGGGGCACAGATACGCAGTATTTT	CASSSQLVWRGGTDTQYF
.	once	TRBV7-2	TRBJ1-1	TGTGCCAGCAGCTCAACTGAGGGCACCGAAGCTTTCTTT	CASSSTEGTEAFF